The next 6 T cell receptor beta chains were all read from a single sample in a study of cytomegalovirus exposure and HLA in healthy donors. PCR amplification relied on 60 Vbeta primers (plus 13 Jbeta primers). Method: immunoSEQ multiplex PCR; TCRdb's copy keeps in-frame clones and lacks some. The sample yields 150,000 to 180,000 clones, about 84% seen once. The sample consisted of PBMCs. The receptor source for this set is a middle-aged woman in good health and CMV-seropositive.

The chain uses TRBV5-4 and TRBJ2-1; 14 nucleotides agree with TRBD2. J lost 15 bases, V lost 4 bases, and 12 bases had no gene match. This CDR3 contains 15 residues. The germline V gene encodes CDR1 SGHNT and CDR2 YYREEE (reference sequence). The CDR3 reads CASSTGTSGSFPRFF. DNA of the CDR3: TGTGCCAGCAGCACCGGGACTAGCGGGAGCTTTCCCAGGTTCTTC. Combining the CDR3 with reference TRBV5-4 and TRBJ2-1 gives the whole variable domain ETGVTQSPTHLIKTRGQQVTLRCSSQSGHNTVSWYQQALGQGPQFIFQYYREEENGRGNFPPRFSGLQFPNYSSELNVNALELDDSALYLCASSTGTSGSFPRFFGPGTRLTVL.

This chain joins TRBV9 and TRBJ1-1; D is undetermined. The CDR3 covers 12 residues. Germline loops: CDR1 SGDLS, CDR2 YYNGEE. V gave up 0 bases and J gave up 7 bases, with 7 bases separating them. CDR3 DNA: TGTGCCAGCAGCGTAGGAGGGAGTGAAGCTTTCTTT. This encodes CASSVGGSEAFF.

The chain uses TRBV7-9 and TRBJ2-7; 7 bases match TRBD2. CDR1 and CDR2 from the germline V gene are SEHNR and FQNEAQ (reference sequence). V gave up 3 bases and J gave up 3 bases; unmatched junction bases: 5. The CDR3 runs 14 residues. The CDR3 sequence: CASSLRPSGYEQYF. The CDR3 bases are TGTGCCAGCAGCTTGCGACCTAGCGGCTACGAGCAGTACTTC. The variable domain in full, with the rest retrieved from reference TRBV7-9 and TRBJ2-7, is DTGVSQNPRHKITKRGQNVTFRCDPISEHNRLYWYRQTLGQGPEFLTYFQNEAQLEKSRLLSDRFSAERPKGSFSTLEIQRTEQGDSAMYLCASSLRPSGYEQYFGPGTRLTVT.

The rearrangement joins TRBV12-5 to TRBJ2-2, with TRBD2 matching over 7 bases. CDR1 LGHNT and CDR2 FRNRAP come from the germline V gene. The CDR3 is 16 residues long. The V segment lost 3 bases and the J segment 4 bases; nucleotides outside the gene matches: 8. The CDR3 is CASGLPGGRGTGELFF. CDR3 DNA sequence: TGTGCTAGTGGTTTACCTGGCGGGAGAGGCACCGGGGAGCTGTTTTTT.

This sequence joins TRBV6-5 and TRBJ2-2; 8 bases align to TRBD1. Germline trimming cut 6 bases from V and 3 bases from J; bases unmatched to any gene: 6. Per the germline V gene, CDR1 is MNHEY and CDR2 is SVGAGI. The CDR3 spans 15 residues. The CDR3 sequence: CASSRDRGDTGELFF. The CDR3 nucleotides read TGTGCCAGCAGCCGTGACAGGGGTGACACCGGGGAGCTGTTTTTT.

The CDR3 DNA reads TGTGCCAGCAGCCAAGTGGCAGTCGACACCGGGGAGCTGTTTTTT. It specifies CASSQVAVDTGELFF. This chain joins TRBV14 and TRBJ2-2; the D is unclear. Germline loops: CDR1 SGHDN, CDR2 FVKESK. The germline V and J ends were trimmed by 1 base and 3 bases, with 9 bases remaining between them. The CDR3 runs to 15 residues.